This TCR beta chain originates from a study of shared clonotypes between healthy human individuals. Assay: immunoSEQ multiplex PCR; the TCRdb copy retains only in-frame clones and omits some. The profile shows 600,000 or so clones, approximately 95% of them singletons. Naive CD8 isolation took CD45RO-negative cells positively selected for CCR7 and excluded terminally differentiated effector memory CD45RA+ cells. Trimming cost V 4 bases and J 2 bases, with 11 bases left between them. The CDR3 loop spans 13 amino acids. Germline assignment: CDR1 SQVTM and CDR2 ANQGSEA. Sequencing used naive CD8+ T cells sorted from blood. V usage is TRBV29-1 and J usage is TRBJ1-2; the D gene is possibly TRBD1 (5 bases). The sequence was collected from a woman under 40 in good health. The CDR3 bases are TGCAGCGTTGCTGGGGGGGAAAACTATGGCTACACCTTC. It translates to CSVAGGENYGYTF.